The clone carrying this T cell receptor (beta chain) was counted many times. Its antigen is not identified. This entry is derived from a study of identical twins. Study-level findings and limits: Among monozygotic twins, out-of-frame TCR alpha sharing exceeded what models predicted. Diverse VJ usage suggested most zero-insertion clonotypes were not invariant T cells. Twin-shared out-of-frame alpha sequences showed excess low generation probability.

Germline V lookup: CDR1 SGHRS, CDR2 YFSETQ. V was pared by 4 bases and J by 3 bases, with 6 bases of the junction left unmatched. The CDR3 totals 15 residues. One entry per CDR3 protein results from TCRdb running MiXCR on the 5' RACE reads. The repertoire holds approximately 220,000 distinct CDR3 sequences, with around a tenth as singletons. The sequence was obtained from a young woman in good health. Sequencing was performed on memory (CD45RO+) T cells sorted from blood. V usage is TRBV5-1 and J usage is TRBJ1-1, with TRBD1 matching over 10 bases. CDR3 region: CASSRTGGLDTEAFF. The DNA for the CDR3 is TGCGCCAGCAGCAGGACAGGGGGTCTGGACACTGAAGCTTTCTTT.